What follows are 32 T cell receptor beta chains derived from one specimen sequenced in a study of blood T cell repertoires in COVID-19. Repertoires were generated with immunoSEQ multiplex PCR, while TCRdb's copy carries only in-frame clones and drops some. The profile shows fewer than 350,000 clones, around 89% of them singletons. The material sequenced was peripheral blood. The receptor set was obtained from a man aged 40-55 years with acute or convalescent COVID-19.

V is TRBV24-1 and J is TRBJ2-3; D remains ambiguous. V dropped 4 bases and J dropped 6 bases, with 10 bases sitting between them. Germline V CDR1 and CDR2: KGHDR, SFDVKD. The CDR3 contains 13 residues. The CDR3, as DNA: TGTGCCACCAGTGACCCCCTTTTGGATACGCAGTATTTT. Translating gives CATSDPLLDTQYF.

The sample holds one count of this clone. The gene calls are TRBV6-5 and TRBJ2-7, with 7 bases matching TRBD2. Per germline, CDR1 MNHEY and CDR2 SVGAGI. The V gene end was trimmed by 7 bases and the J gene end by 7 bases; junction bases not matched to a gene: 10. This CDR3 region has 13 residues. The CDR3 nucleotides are TGTGCCAGCACCGCCGGGACTACGGGAGAGCAGTACTTC. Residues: CASTAGTTGEQYF.

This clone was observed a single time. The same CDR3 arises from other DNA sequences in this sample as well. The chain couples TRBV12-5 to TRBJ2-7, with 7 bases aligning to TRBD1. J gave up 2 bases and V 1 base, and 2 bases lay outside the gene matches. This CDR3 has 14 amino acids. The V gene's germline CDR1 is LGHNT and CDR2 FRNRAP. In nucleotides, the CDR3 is TGTGCTAGTGGTTTGGGGACAGGTCCCTACGAGCAGTACTTC. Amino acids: CASGLGTGPYEQYF.

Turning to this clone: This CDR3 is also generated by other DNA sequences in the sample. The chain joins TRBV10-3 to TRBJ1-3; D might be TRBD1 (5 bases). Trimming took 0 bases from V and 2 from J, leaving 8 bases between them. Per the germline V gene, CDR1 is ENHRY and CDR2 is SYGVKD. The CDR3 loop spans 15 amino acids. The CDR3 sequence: CAISESTGTGNTIYF. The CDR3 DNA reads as TGTGCCATCAGTGAGTCTACAGGCACTGGAAACACCATATATTTT.

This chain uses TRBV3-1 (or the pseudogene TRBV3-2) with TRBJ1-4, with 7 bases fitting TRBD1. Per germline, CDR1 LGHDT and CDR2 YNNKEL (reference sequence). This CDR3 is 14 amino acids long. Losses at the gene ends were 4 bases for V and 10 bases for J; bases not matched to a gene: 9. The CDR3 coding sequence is TGTGCCAGCAGCCTCGGGACAGCTGAGGGAAAACTGTTTTTT. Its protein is CASSLGTAEGKLFF.

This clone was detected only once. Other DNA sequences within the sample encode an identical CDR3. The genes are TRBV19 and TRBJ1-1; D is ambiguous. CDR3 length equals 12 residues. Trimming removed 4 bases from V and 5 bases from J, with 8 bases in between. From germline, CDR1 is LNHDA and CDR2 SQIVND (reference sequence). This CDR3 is CASSTGRTEAFF. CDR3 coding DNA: TGTGCCAGTAGTACGGGGAGGACTGAAGCTTTCTTT.

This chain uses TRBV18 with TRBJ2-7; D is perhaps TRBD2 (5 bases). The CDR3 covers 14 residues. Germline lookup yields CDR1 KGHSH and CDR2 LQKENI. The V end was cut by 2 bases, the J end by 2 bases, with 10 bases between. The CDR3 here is CASSPTTGTYEQYF. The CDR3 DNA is TGTGCCAGCTCACCAACAACCGGGACCTACGAGCAGTACTTC.

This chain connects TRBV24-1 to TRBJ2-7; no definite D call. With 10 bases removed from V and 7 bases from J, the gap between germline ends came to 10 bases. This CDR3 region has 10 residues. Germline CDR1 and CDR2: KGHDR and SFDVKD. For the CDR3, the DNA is TGTGCCACTGTATTAGAGGAGCAGTACTTC. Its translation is CATVLEEQYF.

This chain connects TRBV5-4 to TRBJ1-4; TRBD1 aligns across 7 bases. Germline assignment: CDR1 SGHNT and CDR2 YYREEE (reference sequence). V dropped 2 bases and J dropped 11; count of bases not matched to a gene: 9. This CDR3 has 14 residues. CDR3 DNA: TGTGCCAGCAGCTTCCGGCAGGGGGAAGAGAAACTGTTTTTT. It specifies CASSFRQGEEKLFF.

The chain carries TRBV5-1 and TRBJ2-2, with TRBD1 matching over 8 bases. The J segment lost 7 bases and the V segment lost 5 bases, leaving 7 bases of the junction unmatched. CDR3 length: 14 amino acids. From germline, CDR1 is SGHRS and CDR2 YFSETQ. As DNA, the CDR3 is TGCGCCAGCAGTCCAGGGGGCGCGGGCGGGGAGCTGTTTTTT. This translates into CASSPGGAGGELFF.

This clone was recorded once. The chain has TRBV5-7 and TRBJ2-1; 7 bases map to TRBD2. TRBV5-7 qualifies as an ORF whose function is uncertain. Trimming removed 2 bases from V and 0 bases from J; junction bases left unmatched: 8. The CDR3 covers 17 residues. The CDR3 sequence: CASSFGGGPYSYNEQFF. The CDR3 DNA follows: TGTGCCAGCAGCTTTGGGGGGGGTCCATACTCCTACAATGAGCAGTTCTTC.

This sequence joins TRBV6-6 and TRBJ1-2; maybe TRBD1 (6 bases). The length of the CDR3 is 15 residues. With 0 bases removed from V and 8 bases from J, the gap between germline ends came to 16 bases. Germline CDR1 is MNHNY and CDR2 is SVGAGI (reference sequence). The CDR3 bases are TGTGCCAGCAGTTACTCGGGTGACAGGTTGCGCGGCTACACCTTC. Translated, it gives CASSYSGDRLRGYTF.

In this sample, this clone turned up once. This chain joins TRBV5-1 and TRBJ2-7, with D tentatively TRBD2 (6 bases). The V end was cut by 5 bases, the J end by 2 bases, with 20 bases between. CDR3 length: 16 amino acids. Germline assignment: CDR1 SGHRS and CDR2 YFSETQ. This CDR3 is CASSFGGTADAYEQYF. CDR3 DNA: TGCGCCAGCAGTTTCGGCGGGACGGCTGACGCCTACGAGCAGTACTTC. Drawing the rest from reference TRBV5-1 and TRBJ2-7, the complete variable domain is KAGVTQTPRYLIKTRGQQVTLSCSPISGHRSVSWYQQTPGQGLQFLFEYFSETQRNKGNFPGRFSGRQFSNSRSEMNVSTLELGDSALYLCASSFGGTADAYEQYFGPGTRLTVT.

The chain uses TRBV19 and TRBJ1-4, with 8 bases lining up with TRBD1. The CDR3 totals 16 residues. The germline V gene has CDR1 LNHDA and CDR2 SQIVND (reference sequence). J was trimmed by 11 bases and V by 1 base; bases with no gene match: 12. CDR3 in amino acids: CASSIVLDRASQKLFF. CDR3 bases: TGTGCCAGTAGTATAGTCTTGGACAGGGCTTCGCAGAAACTGTTTTTT.

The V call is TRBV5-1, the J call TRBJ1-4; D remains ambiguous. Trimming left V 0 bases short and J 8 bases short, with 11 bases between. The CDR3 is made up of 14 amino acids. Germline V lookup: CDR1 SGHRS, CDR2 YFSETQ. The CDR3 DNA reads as TGCGCCAGCAGCTTGGAGTGGGGAGGAGAAAAACTGTTTTTT. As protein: CASSLEWGGEKLFF.

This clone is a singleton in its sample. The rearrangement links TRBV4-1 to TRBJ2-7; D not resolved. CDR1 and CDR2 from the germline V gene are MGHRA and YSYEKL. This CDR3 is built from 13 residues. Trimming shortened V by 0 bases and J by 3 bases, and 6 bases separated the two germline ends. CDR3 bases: TGCGCCAGCAGCCAAGATCTTAGCTACGAGCAGTACTTC. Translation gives CASSQDLSYEQYF.

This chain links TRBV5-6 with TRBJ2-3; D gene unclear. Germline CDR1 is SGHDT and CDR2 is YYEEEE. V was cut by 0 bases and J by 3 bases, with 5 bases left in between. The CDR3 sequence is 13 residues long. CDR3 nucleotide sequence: TGTGCCAGCAGCTTGGCTCGGACAGATACGCAGTATTTT. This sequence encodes CASSLARTDTQYF. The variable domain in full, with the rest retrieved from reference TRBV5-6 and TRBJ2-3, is DAGVTQSPTHLIKTRGQQVTLRCSPKSGHDTVSWYQQALGQGPQFIFQYYEEEERQRGNFPDRFSGHQFPNYSSELNVNALLLGDSALYLCASSLARTDTQYFGPGTRLTVL.

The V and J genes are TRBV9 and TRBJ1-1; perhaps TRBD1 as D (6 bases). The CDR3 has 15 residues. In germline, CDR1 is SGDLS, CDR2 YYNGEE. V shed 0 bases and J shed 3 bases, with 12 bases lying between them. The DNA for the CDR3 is TGTGCCAGCAGCGTAGAGGCAGGGGCGGACACTGAAGCTTTCTTT. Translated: CASSVEAGADTEAFF.

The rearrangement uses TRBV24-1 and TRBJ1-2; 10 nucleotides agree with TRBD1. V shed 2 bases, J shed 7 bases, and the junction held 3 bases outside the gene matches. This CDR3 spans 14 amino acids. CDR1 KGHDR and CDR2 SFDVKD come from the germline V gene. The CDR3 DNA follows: TGTGCCACCAGTGATTCCGGGACAGGGGCTGGCTACACCTTC. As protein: CATSDSGTGAGYTF.

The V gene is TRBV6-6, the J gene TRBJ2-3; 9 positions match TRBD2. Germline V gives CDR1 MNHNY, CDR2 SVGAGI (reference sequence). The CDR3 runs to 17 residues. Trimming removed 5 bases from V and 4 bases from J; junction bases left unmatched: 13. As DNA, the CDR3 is TGTGCCAGCAGTCCCCATAAAATTAGCGGGGGCGCAGATACGCAGTATTTT. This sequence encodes CASSPHKISGGADTQYF.

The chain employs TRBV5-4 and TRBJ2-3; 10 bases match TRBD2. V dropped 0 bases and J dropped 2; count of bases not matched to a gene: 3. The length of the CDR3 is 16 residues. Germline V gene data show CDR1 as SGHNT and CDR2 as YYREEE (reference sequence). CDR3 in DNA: TGTGCCAGCAGCTTGGTCCTAGCGGGGGTCACAGATACGCAGTATTTT. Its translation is CASSLVLAGVTDTQYF.

For the CDR3, the DNA is TGCGCCAGCAGCAGTGGACAGGGCCGATCCTACAATGAGCAGTTCTTC. Protein: CASSSGQGRSYNEQFF. This chain connects TRBV5-1 to TRBJ2-1, with 8 bases lining up with TRBD1. Looked up from germline, CDR1 is SGHRS and CDR2 is YFSETQ. The CDR3 has 16 residues. The V segment lost 4 bases and the J segment 1 base; nucleotides outside the gene matches: 7. The variable domain in full, completed from reference TRBV5-1 and TRBJ2-1, reads KAGVTQTPRYLIKTRGQQVTLSCSPISGHRSVSWYQQTPGQGLQFLFEYFSETQRNKGNFPGRFSGRQFSNSRSEMNVSTLELGDSALYLCASSSGQGRSYNEQFFGPGTRLTVL.

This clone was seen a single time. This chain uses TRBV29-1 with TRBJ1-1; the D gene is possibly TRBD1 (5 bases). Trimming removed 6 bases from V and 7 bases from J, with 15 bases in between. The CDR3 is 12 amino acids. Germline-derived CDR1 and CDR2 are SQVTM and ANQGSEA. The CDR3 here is CSVSTGDYEAFF. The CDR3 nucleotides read TGCAGCGTGAGCACAGGCGATTATGAAGCTTTCTTT.

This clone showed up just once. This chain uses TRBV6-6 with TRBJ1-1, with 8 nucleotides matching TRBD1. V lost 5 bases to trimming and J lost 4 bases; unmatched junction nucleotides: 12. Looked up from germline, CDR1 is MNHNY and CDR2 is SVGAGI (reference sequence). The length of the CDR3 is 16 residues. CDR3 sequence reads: CASSRPRATGATEAFF. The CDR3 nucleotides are TGTGCCAGCAGTCGCCCCCGGGCGACAGGGGCCACTGAAGCTTTCTTT.

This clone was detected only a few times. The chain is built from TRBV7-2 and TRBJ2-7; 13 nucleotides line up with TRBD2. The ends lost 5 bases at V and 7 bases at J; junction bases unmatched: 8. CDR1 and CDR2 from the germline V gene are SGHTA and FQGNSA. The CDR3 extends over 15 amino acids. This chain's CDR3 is CASSQRGTSGEEQYF. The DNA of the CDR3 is TGTGCCAGCAGCCAAAGGGGGACTAGCGGGGAAGAGCAGTACTTC.

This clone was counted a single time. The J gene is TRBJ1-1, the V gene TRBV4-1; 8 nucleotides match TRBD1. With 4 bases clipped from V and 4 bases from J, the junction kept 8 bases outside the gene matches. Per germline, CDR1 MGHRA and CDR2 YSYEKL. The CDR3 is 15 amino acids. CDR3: CASSPGTGRSTEAFF. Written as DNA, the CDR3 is TGCGCCAGCAGCCCCGGGACAGGTAGGAGCACTGAAGCTTTCTTT.

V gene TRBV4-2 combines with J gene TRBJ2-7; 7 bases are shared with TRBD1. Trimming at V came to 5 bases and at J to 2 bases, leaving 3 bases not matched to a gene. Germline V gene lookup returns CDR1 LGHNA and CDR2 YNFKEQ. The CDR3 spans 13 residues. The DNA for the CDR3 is TGTGCCAGCAGCGAAGGACAGGCCTACGAGCAGTACTTC. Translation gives CASSEGQAYEQYF.

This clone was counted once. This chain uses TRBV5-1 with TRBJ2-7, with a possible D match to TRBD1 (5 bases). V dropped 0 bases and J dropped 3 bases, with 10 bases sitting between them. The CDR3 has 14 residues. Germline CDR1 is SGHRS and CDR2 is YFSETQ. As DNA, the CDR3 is TGCGCCAGCAGCTTGGTCTCAGGGAACTACGAGCAGTACTTC. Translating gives CASSLVSGNYEQYF.

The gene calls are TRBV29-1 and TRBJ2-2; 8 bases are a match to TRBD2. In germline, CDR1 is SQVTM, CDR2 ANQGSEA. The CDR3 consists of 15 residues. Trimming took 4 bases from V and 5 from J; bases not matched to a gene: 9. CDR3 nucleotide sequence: TGCAGCGTTGGAGCGGGGGCAGCGGGGACCGGGGAGCTGTTTTTT. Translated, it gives CSVGAGAAGTGELFF.

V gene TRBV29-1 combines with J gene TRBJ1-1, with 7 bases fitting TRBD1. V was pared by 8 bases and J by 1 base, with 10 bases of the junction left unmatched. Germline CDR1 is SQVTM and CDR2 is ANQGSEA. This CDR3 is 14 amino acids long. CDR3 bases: TGCAGCCTCCGGCGTGGGACAGCGAACACTGAAGCTTTCTTT. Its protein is CSLRRGTANTEAFF.

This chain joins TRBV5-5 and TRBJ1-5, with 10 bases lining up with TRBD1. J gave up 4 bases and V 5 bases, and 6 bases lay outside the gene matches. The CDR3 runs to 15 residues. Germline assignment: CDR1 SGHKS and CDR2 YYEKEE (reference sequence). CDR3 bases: TGTGCCAGCAGTTCTATGGACAGGGGGAATCAGCCCCAGCATTTT. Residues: CASSSMDRGNQPQHF.

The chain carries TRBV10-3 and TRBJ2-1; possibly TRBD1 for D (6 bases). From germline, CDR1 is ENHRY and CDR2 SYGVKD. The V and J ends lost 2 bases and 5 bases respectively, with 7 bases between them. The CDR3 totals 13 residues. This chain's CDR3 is CAISEKGDNEQFF. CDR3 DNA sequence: TGTGCCATCAGTGAGAAGGGGGACAATGAGCAGTTCTTC.